This T cell receptor beta chain was captured in a study of Graves' ophthalmopathy and Graves' hyperthyroidism. Findings and caveats of the study: The model's prediction of ophthalmopathy progression had 65% to 71% sensitivity and approximately 72% specificity. Stable hyperthyroidism and ophthalmopathy were told apart by a 13-signature model, which achieved about 90% sensitivity and around 80% specificity. Thyroid clonotypes that were expanded above 0.001 frequency mostly also appeared in blood.

This clonotype was seen repeatedly, ten times or more. Its antigen is as yet unknown. A diagnosis was made from clinical symptoms together with serum thyroxine, TRAb, thyroid ultrasound and orbital computed tomography. Amplification targeted the TCR beta CDR3 regions, with RNA transcripts as the source material. The first-round RT-PCR employed HTBI primers together with the Qiagen OneStep RT-PCR kit. A multiplex PCR was then performed as the second round. TCRdb re-called the multiplex PCR reads with MiXCR, one entry per CDR3 protein. The data contain approximately 330,000 distinct CDR3 sequences, 17% of them singletons. Sequencing input: peripheral blood. This sequence originates from an adult man with Graves' ophthalmopathy.

Here the CDR3 DNA reads TGTGCCAGCTGTACAGGGGCTTACCAAGAGACCCAGTACTTC. Its protein is CASCTGAYQETQYF. The chain has TRBV6-1 and TRBJ2-5, with 7 bases aligning to TRBD1. Trimming removed 8 bases from V and 0 bases from J; junction bases left unmatched: 6. The CDR3 sequence is 14 residues long. Germline CDR1 MNHNS, CDR2 SASEGT.